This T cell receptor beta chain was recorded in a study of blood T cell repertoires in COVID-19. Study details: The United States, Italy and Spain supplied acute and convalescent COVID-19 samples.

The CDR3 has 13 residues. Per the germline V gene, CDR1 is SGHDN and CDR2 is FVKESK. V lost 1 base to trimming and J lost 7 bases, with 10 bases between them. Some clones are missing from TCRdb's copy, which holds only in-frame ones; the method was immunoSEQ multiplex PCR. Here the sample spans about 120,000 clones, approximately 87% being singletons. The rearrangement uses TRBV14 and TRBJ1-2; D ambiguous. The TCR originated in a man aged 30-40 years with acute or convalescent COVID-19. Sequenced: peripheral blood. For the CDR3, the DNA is TGTGCCAGCAGCCAAGTCCCCAGCGGTGGCTACACCTTC. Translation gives CASSQVPSGGYTF.